The clone carrying this T cell receptor beta chain was counted a few times. Its antigen is undetermined. This specimen belongs to a study of human T cells and chemical hapten exposure. Study conclusions and caveats: There was a positive correlation between PT1 expanded TCR counts and patch test score.

TCRdb reprocessed the RACE reads via MiXCR and lists one record per CDR3 protein. The repertoire holds some 90,000 distinct CDR3 sequences, with about an eighth as singletons. Trimming removed 4 bases at V and 4 bases at J, with 10 bases between. CDR1 and CDR2 (germline): SQVTM, ANQGSEA. The CDR3 sequence is 12 residues long. Noted time point: patch test 2, 6 weeks after DPC sensitization. The treatment denotes: therapeutic diphenylcyclopropenone sensitization with weekly scalp DPC. The chain employs TRBV29-1 and TRBJ2-5, with a tentative D call TRBD1 (5 bases). The sequencing used whole blood, collected in connection with sensitization to the hapten diphenylcyclopropenone (DPC). The clonotype comes from a woman in her thirties or forties with alopecia areata. Some clones in this sample may be carry-over from other donors' samples. CDR3 loop: CSVGQGLETQYF. CDR3 nucleotides: TGCAGCGTTGGCCAGGGTCTAGAGACCCAGTACTTC.